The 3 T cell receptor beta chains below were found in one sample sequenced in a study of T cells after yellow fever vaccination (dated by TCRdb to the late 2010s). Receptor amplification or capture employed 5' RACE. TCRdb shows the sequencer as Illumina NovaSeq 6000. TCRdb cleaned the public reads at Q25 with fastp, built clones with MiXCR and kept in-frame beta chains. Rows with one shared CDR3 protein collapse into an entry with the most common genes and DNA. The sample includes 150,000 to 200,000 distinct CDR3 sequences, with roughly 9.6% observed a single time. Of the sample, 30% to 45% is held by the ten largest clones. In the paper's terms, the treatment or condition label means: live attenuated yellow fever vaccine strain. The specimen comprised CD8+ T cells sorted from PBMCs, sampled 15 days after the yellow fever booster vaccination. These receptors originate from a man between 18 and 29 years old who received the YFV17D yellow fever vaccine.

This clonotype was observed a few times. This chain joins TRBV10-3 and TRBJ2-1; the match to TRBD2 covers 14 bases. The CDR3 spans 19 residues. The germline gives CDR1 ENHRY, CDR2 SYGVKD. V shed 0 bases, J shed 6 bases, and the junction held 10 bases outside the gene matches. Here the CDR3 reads CAISESTSGGDRPFNEQFF. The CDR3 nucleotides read TGTGCCATCAGTGAGTCGACTAGCGGGGGGGATCGACCCTTCAATGAGCAGTTCTTC.

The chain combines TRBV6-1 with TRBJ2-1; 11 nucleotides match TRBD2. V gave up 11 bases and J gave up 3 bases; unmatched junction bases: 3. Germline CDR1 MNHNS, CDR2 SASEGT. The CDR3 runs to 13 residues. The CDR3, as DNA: TGTGCCTGTAGCGGGGGGGACTACAATGAGCAGTTCTTC. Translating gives CACSGGDYNEQFF.

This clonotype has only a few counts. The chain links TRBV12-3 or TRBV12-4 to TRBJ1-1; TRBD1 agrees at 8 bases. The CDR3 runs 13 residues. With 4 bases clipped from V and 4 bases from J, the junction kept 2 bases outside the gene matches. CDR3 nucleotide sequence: TGTGCCAGCAGTTGGACAGGGTCCACTGAAGCTTTCTTT. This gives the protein CASSWTGSTEAFF.